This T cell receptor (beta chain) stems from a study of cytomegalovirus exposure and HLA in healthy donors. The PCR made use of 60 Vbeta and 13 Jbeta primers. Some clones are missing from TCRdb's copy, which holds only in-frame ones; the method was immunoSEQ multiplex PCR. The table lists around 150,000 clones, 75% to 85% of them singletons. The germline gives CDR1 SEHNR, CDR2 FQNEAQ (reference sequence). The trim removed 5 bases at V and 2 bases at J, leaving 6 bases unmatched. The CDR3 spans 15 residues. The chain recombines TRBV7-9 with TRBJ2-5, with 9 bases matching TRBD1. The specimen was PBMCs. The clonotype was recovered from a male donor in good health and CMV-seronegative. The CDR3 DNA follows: TGTGCCAGCAGCGGTGGGACAGGGAGGCAAGAGACCCAGTACTTC. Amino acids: CASSGGTGRQETQYF.